This T cell receptor (beta chain) appears in the sequencing data of a study of breast tumors, draining lymph nodes, adjacent tissues. Broader study findings: Tumor repertoires ranked between lymph nodes and nontumor tissue in diversity, with V and J gene preferences. Luminal-like breast cancer showed significantly higher tumor–nontumor repertoire similarity than basal-like.

Germline CDR1 reads LNHDA; CDR2 reads SQIVND (reference sequence). V lost 2 bases, J lost 4 bases, and 11 bases lay in between. This CDR3 contains 14 residues. Each CDR3 protein gets one entry after TCRdb re-called the multiplex PCR reads with MiXCR. Among tens of thousands of distinct CDR3 sequences listed, 60% to 70% were seen once. As for this clonotype: Its antigen is not identified.

The genes are TRBV19 and TRBJ2-5, with D perhaps being TRBD1 or TRBD2 (5 bases each). This sequence was found in a female donor with breast cancer. Some clones in this sample may be carry-over from other donors' samples. The sample comprised breast tumor tissue. CDR3 amino acids: CASSITGGAETQYF. In DNA form, the CDR3 reads TGTGCCAGTAGTATAACTGGGGGAGCAGAGACCCAGTACTTC.